A single sample is the source of the 8 T cell receptor beta chains below, sequenced in a study of read filtering for tumor transcriptome and immune sequencing. This library used around 0.4 ug RNA and molecular barcoded adaptors spanning alpha/delta and beta/gamma chains. TCRdb re-called the reads with MiXCR, one entry per CDR3 protein. The sample records 100,000 to 150,000 distinct CDR3 sequences, 13% being singletons. The sequenced sample consisted of a population of CD138-negative cells sorted from bone marrow. Receptors originate from a donor at least 40 years old with multiple myeloma.

The sample holds many counts of this clonotype. This sequence joins TRBV3-1 and TRBJ2-3; the D gene could be TRBD1 or TRBD2 (5 bases each). Germline CDR1 is LGHDT and CDR2 is YNNKEL (reference sequence). V was cut by 1 base and J by 5 bases, with 13 bases left in between. CDR3 size: 15 residues. CDR3 residues: CASSQGRGAGDTQYF. The CDR3 DNA follows: TGTGCCAGCAGCCAAGGGCGAGGGGCCGGAGATACGCAGTATTTT.

This clonotype was seen repeatedly, ten times or more. V gene TRBV9 combines with J gene TRBJ2-2, with a weak D call TRBD1 (6 bases). The CDR3 loop spans 15 amino acids. Trimming stripped 0 bases from V and 2 bases from J, with 8 bases between. CDR1 SGDLS and CDR2 YYNGEE come from the germline V gene. The CDR3 sequence is CASSVVGQNTGELFF. DNA for the CDR3: TGTGCCAGCAGCGTAGTGGGACAAAACACCGGGGAGCTGTTTTTT. Supplemented by reference TRBV9 and TRBJ2-2, the full variable domain reads DSGVTQTPKHLITATGQRVTLRCSPRSGDLSVYWYQQSLDQGLQFLIQYYNGEERAKGNILERFSAQQFPDLHSELNLSSLELGDSALYFCASSVVGQNTGELFFGEGSRLTVL.

About this clonotype itself: A read error may explain this, as a much larger clone is one base away. CDR3 in amino acids: CASRQENTEALF. The CDR3, as DNA: TGCGCCAGCAGACAGGAAAACACTGAAGCTCTCTTT. J is TRBJ1-1 and V is TRBV5-1; possible D gene TRBD1, 5 bases. This CDR3 comprises 12 residues. Germline loops: CDR1 SGHRS, CDR2 YFSETQ.

Many counts were recorded for this clonotype. The rearrangement joins TRBV5-1 to TRBJ1-5, with TRBD1 as a possible D gene (5 bases). The germline CDR1 and CDR2 sequences are SGHRS and YFSETQ. With 4 bases removed from V and 4 bases from J, the gap between germline ends came to 9 bases. This CDR3 spans 13 amino acids. The CDR3 coding sequence is TGCGCCAGCAGCGCCGACAGAAATCAGCCCCAGCATTTT. It is translated as CASSADRNQPQHF.

This clonotype occurred many times. The genes are TRBV3-1 and TRBJ1-1, with D perhaps matching TRBD1 (6 bases). The CDR3 is made up of 15 amino acids. The V end was cut by 2 bases, the J end by 8 bases, with 18 bases between. Germline V lookup: CDR1 LGHDT, CDR2 YNNKEL (reference sequence). In DNA form, the CDR3 reads TGTGCCAGCAGCCAAATCGGACAGCCGAAATTAGAAGCTTTCTTT. Translated: CASSQIGQPKLEAFF.

This clonotype was recorded at least ten times. This chain connects TRBV18 to TRBJ1-5, with D perhaps matching TRBD1 (5 bases). The CDR3 length is 15 residues. V gave up 5 bases and J gave up 5 bases, with 16 bases separating them. Germline V gene lookup returns CDR1 KGHSH and CDR2 LQKENI. The CDR3 coding sequence is TGTGCCAGCTCAGCCTCCGGGACGGCGGATCAGCCCCAGCATTTT. Its translation: CASSASGTADQPQHF. The whole variable domain, filled in from reference TRBV18 and TRBJ1-5, reads NAGVMQNPRHLVRRRGQEARLRCSPMKGHSHVYWYRQLPEEGLKFMVYLQKENIIDESGMPKERFSAEFPKEGPSILRIQQVVRGDSAAYFCASSASGTADQPQHFGDGTRLSIL.

This clonotype was recorded at least ten times. V and J are TRBV7-2 and TRBJ2-7, with 11 bases lining up with TRBD2. With V trimmed by 5 bases and J by 2 bases, 8 bases remained unmatched. The CDR3 loop spans 16 amino acids. The germline gives CDR1 SGHTA, CDR2 FQGNSA. The CDR3 bases are TGTGCCAGCAGCCTCCTACCACTAGCGGGAGCCTACGAGCAGTACTTC. Its protein is CASSLLPLAGAYEQYF.

This clonotype was observed at least ten times. The V gene is TRBV7-8, the J gene TRBJ1-5; no clear D gene. Trimming took 5 bases from V and 2 from J, leaving 10 bases between them. CDR1 SGHVS and CDR2 FQNEAQ come from the germline V gene. The CDR3 runs to 14 residues. The CDR3 sequence is CASSLGYGNQPQHF. The CDR3 DNA is TGTGCCAGCAGCCTCGGGTATGGCAATCAGCCCCAGCATTTT.